The clone carrying this TCR beta chain was observed at least ten times. These data belong to a study of human T cells and chemical hapten exposure. Stated time point: healthy volunteer bleed at 6 weeks. Unseparated into fractions, whole blood served as the source from which total RNA was extracted. TCRdb re-derived calls from the RACE reads in MiXCR, one entry per CDR3 protein. The sample has tens of thousands of distinct CDR3 sequences, around 3.6% seen once. The CDR3 extends over 15 amino acids. V lost 6 bases to trimming and J lost 4 bases; unmatched junction nucleotides: 5. Germline V lookup: CDR1 DFQATT, CDR2 SNEGSKA (reference sequence).

Material for sequencing was whole blood. This sequence originates from a human donor in good health. Some clones in this sample may be carry-over from other donors' samples. The V call is TRBV20-1, the J call TRBJ2-2, with 13 bases matching TRBD2. The CDR3 DNA reads TGCAGTGCCCTGGGACTAGCGGGAACCACCGGGGAGCTGTTTTTT. It codes for CSALGLAGTTGELFF.